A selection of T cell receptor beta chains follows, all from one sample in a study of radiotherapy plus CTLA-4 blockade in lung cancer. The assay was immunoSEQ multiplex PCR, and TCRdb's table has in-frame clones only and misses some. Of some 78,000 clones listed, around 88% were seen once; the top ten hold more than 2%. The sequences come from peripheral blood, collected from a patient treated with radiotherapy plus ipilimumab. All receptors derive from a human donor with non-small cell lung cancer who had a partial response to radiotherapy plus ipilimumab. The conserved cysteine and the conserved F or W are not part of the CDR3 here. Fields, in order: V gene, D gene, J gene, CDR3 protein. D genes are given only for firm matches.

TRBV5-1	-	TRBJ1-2	ASSLEVPVYGYT
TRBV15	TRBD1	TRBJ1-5	ATSTQTGGNQPQH
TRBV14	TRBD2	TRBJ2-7	ASSQETLGGEY
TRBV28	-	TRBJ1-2	ASSLLGPGYT
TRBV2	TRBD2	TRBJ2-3	ASSTSGTQTDTQY
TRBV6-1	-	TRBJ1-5	ASAGERGPQPQH
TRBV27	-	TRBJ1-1	ASSLLGVTEAF
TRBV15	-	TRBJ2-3	ATSSRQADTQY
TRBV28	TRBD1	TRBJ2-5	ASSSAGTGQETQY
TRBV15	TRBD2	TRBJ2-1	ATSSLTSGSYNEQF
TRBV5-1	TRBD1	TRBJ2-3	ASSSTQTGGTDTQY
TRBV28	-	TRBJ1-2	ASSLTGGNYGYT
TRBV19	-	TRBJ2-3	ASLSGGDTQY
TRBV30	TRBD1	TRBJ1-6	AWTPEGTVPSPLH
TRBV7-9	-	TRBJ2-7	ASSSKGEAHEQY
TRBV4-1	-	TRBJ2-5	ASSQDSAGNRKTQY
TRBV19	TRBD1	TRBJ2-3	ASSMRQGYFTDTQY
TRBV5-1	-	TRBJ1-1	ASSSTQGNTEAF
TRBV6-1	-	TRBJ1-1	ASSDPGMNTEAF
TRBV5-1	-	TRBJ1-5	ASSQRPNQPQH
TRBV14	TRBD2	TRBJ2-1	ASRPAGGPYNEQF
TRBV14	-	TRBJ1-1	ASSQEGRTGTLNTEAF
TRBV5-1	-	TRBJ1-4	ASSLGGQDEKLF
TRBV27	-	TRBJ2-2	ASSPGQNGGTGELF
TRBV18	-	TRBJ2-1	ASSQAGGSSSAEQF
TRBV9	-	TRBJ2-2	ASSSGNTGELF
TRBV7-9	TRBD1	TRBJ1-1	ASSQRDSEAF
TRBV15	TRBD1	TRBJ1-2	ATSRDYGTGGMGYGYT
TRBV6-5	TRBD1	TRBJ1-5	ASSKGQGQGPQH
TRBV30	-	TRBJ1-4	AWSVRETARGAEKLF
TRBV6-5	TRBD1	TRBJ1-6	ASSRTGGVSPLH
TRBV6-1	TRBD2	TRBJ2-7	ASTSGSSYEQY
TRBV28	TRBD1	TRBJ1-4	ASSTTGGPNEKLF
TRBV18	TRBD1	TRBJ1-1	ASSSTGGGTEAF
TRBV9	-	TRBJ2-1	ASSVGDIRYNEQF
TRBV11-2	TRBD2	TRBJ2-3	ASSLRLAGGPGTQY
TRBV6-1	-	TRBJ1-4	AASPVANEKLF
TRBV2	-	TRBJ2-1	ASSSGTSDYNEQF
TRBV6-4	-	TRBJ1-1	ASSARRDTEAF
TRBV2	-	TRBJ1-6	ASSMQTQGNSPLH
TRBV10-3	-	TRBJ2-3	AISTEGGATDTQY
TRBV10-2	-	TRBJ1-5	ASSIGQNNQPQH
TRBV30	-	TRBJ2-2	ASTQGPTGELF
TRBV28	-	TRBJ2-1	ASSFNGIEQF
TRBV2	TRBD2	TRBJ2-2	ASSELAGGTGELF
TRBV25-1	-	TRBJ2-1	ASSVLGGSSSYNEQF